The TCR beta chain described here comes from a study of radiation and T cells in renal cell carcinoma. Study in general: Nephrectomy followed 15 Gy stereotactic body radiation by 4 weeks.

Germline V lookup: CDR1 SGHRS, CDR2 YFSETQ. The CDR3 has 15 residues. Trimming removed 4 bases from V and 0 bases from J, with 13 bases in between. This sample's time point: blood 2 weeks post-SBRT. Treatment given: 15 Gy SBRT to primary tumor, nephrectomy 4 weeks later. The patient's renal cell carcinoma had clear cell pathology. On this clone: The antigen is unknown.

Using immunoSEQ multiplex PCR, the repertoire was profiled, and TCRdb retains in-frame clones only, with some absent. The sample has some 58,000 clones; 70% to 80% are singletons. The study, taken as a whole, reports: Pretreatment tumor biopsies were lacking, so baseline clonotypes are unknown. From baseline, blood top tumor clonotypes peaked at 2 weeks post-radiation.

The clonotype comes from a man between 60 and 75 years old with renal cell carcinoma. The J gene is TRBJ1-2, the V gene TRBV5-1; D possibly corresponds to TRBD1 (5 bases). The sequencing used blood, collected from a patient whose treatment included radiotherapy and nephrectomy. CDR3 nucleotides: TGCGCCAGCAGCCCCGGGGCAGGAGCTAACTATGGCTACACCTTC. Its protein product is CASSPGAGANYGYTF.